Sequencing of this T cell receptor beta chain was carried out in a study of blood T cell repertoires in COVID-19. Data came from immunoSEQ multiplex PCR; TCRdb stores just in-frame clones and leaves some out. The sample records 150,000 to 200,000 clones, more than 75% being singletons. On this clone itself: Other DNA sequences within the sample encode an identical CDR3.

This TCR was sampled from a man between 45 and 60 years old who had recovered from COVID-19. Material for sequencing was peripheral blood.

CDR3 residues: CASSLGGNTGELFF. The CDR3 nucleotides read TGCGCCAGCAGCTTGGGGGGCAACACCGGGGAGCTGTTTTTT. The rearrangement joins TRBV5-1 to TRBJ2-2; possibly TRBD1 for D (5 bases). The CDR3 runs to 14 residues. With 0 bases removed from V and 2 bases from J, the gap between germline ends came to 5 bases. Germline values: CDR1 SGHRS, CDR2 YFSETQ.